This TCR beta chain came from a study of T cells in Graves' hyperthyroidism and ophthalmopathy. Patients aged 18 to 65 with hyperthyroidism were newly diagnosed, with duration under 2 months. The CDR3 is made up of 16 amino acids. Germline V gene sequence: CDR1 KGHSH, CDR2 LQKENI. The V gene lost 2 bases and the J gene lost 8 bases, with 16 bases spanning the gap. Amplification targeted TCR beta CDR3 regions from RNA transcripts. A set of HTBI primers served as the primers for a first-round RT-PCR of the TCR CDR3. TCRdb used MiXCR to reprocess the multiplex PCR reads, holding one entry per CDR3 protein. The sample shows about 400,000 distinct CDR3 sequences, approximately 13% of them seen only once.

Sample: blood. This TCR came from a woman under 30 with Graves' hyperthyroidism. The chain recombines TRBV18 with TRBJ1-6; possibly TRBD1 for D (6 bases). CDR3 sequence (DNA): TGTGCCAGCTCACCAGCCCCAGGCAGGGGAGATTCACCCCTCCACTTT. It codes for CASSPAPGRGDSPLHF.